These 22 T cell receptor beta chains share one sample of origin, sequenced in a study of siplizumab effects on memory and regulatory T cells. TCRdb's table, derived via immunoSEQ multiplex PCR, lists solely in-frame clones and lacks some. The sample has about 50,000 clones, approximately 84% seen once. Sample: naive CD8+ T cells sorted from blood. The source of these receptors is a human donor in good health.

This clone was seen just once. V and J are TRBV4-1 and TRBJ2-1, with D unresolved. Trimming removed 1 base at V and 7 bases at J, with 5 bases between. Germline V gives CDR1 MGHRA, CDR2 YSYEKL. The CDR3 runs 12 residues. The CDR3 loop reads CASSQVSNEQFF. As DNA, the CDR3 is TGCGCCAGCAGCCAAGTCAGTAATGAGCAGTTCTTC.

The chain employs TRBV5-4 and TRBJ2-3, with TRBD2 as a possible D gene (5 bases). The CDR3 runs to 14 residues. From germline, CDR1 is SGHNT and CDR2 YYREEE (reference sequence). The V end was cut by 4 bases, the J end by 3 bases, with 12 bases between. CDR3 region: CASSPWTGTDTQYF. CDR3 sequence (DNA): TGTGCCAGCAGCCCTTGGACTGGAACAGATACGCAGTATTTT.

In this sample, this clone turned up once. The genes are TRBV5-1 and TRBJ2-7; D remains unclear. Germline CDR1 is SGHRS and CDR2 is YFSETQ. The CDR3 has 13 amino acids. Trimming removed 5 bases at V and 0 bases at J, with 9 bases between. The CDR3 loop reads CASRWADSYEQYF. CDR3 coding DNA: TGCGCCAGCAGGTGGGCGGACTCCTACGAGCAGTACTTC.

The V gene is TRBV7-9, the J gene TRBJ1-1, with D hard to call. The ends were cut back, 2 bases at V and 6 bases at J, with 10 bases in the middle. Germline V gene data show CDR1 as SEHNR and CDR2 as FQNEAQ (reference sequence). The CDR3 covers 13 residues. The CDR3 DNA reads TGTGCCAGCAGCTTAAGAGGGTGGCCTGAAGCTTTCTTT. This encodes CASSLRGWPEAFF.

The chain employs TRBV10-2 and TRBJ2-3; maybe TRBD2 (5 bases). There are 14 residues in the CDR3. The V gene's germline CDR1 is WSHSY and CDR2 SAAADI. Trimming stripped 7 bases from V and 4 bases from J, with 15 bases between. The CDR3 region is CASKGIGISDTQYF. The CDR3, as DNA: TGCGCCAGCAAGGGAATCGGGATTTCAGATACGCAGTATTTT.

The chain employs TRBV7-6 and TRBJ2-2; 14 positions match TRBD2. Trimming cost V 5 bases and J 8 bases; bases outside gene matches: 4. Germline lookup yields CDR1 SGHVS and CDR2 FNYEAQ. CDR3 length: 15 residues. This chain's CDR3 is CASSPGLAGAGELFF. The CDR3 nucleotides read TGTGCCAGCAGCCCGGGACTAGCGGGAGCTGGGGAGCTGTTTTTT.

The chain uses TRBV5-6 and TRBJ2-6; D remains ambiguous. V dropped 0 bases and J dropped 1 base, with 11 bases sitting between them. CDR1 and CDR2 (germline): SGHDT, YYEEEE. This CDR3 is 17 amino acids long. The CDR3 spells CASSLGVSASGANVLTF. The CDR3 nucleotides are TGTGCCAGCAGCTTGGGAGTCTCAGCTTCTGGGGCCAACGTCCTGACTTTC. Full variable domain (missing parts from reference TRBV5-6 and TRBJ2-6): DAGVTQSPTHLIKTRGQQVTLRCSPKSGHDTVSWYQQALGQGPQFIFQYYEEEERQRGNFPDRFSGHQFPNYSSELNVNALLLGDSALYLCASSLGVSASGANVLTFGAGSRLTVL.

DNA for the CDR3: TGCGCCAGCAGCCAAGGGGGGCTGTGGGGCTACACCTTC. Translation gives CASSQGGLWGYTF. This chain links TRBV4-1 with TRBJ1-2, with a possible D match to TRBD1 (6 bases). Germline V CDR1 and CDR2: MGHRA, YSYEKL. This CDR3 has 13 amino acids. The ends were cut back, 1 base at V and 8 bases at J, with 11 bases in the middle.

This chain connects TRBV7-9 to TRBJ2-3; D may be TRBD1 or TRBD2 (6 bases each). The germline CDR1 and CDR2 sequences are SEHNR and FQNEAQ (reference sequence). This CDR3 has 17 residues. V was clipped by 5 bases and J by 4 bases, with 22 bases between them. CDR3 sequence: CASSPISGGGRADTQYF. CDR3 DNA sequence: TGTGCCAGCAGCCCTATTAGTGGTGGGGGGCGCGCAGATACGCAGTATTTT.

V and J are TRBV5-4 and TRBJ2-7; D possibly corresponds to TRBD1 (7 bases). Germline V lookup: CDR1 SGHNT, CDR2 YYREEE (reference sequence). The ends were cut back, 0 bases at V and 3 bases at J, with 13 bases in the middle. The CDR3 runs 15 residues. CDR3 region: CASSLARDSLYEQYF. CDR3 bases: TGTGCCAGCAGCTTGGCGCGGGACAGTCTCTACGAGCAGTACTTC.

This clone was found once. The V and J genes are TRBV5-6 and TRBJ1-2; D is possibly TRBD1 (5 bases). The V end lost 4 bases, the J end lost 4 bases, and 14 bases lay between the germline ends. The CDR3 has 14 residues. The V gene's germline CDR1 is SGHDT and CDR2 YYEEEE. CDR3 amino acids: CASSARGSGYGYTF. CDR3 coding DNA: TGTGCCAGCAGCGCACGGGGGAGTGGCTATGGCTACACCTTC.

This rearrangement joins TRBV28 to TRBJ2-5, with D perhaps TRBD1 (7 bases). From germline, CDR1 is MDHEN and CDR2 SYDVKM. This CDR3 region has 14 residues. V was cut by 5 bases and J by 4 bases, with 14 bases left in between. CDR3 nucleotide sequence: TGTGCCAGCAGTCCGACAGGGAGGCCAGAGACCCAGTACTTC. It codes for CASSPTGRPETQYF.

V is TRBV11-3 and J is TRBJ1-1, with a tentative D call TRBD1 (6 bases). Germline CDR1 is SGHNT and CDR2 is YENEEA. There are 13 residues in the CDR3. Trimming took off 4 bases at V and 3 bases at J, with 9 bases between the two ends. The CDR3 nucleotides read TGTGCCAGCAGCTACAGGGAGCACACTGAAGCTTTCTTT. Amino acid sequence: CASSYREHTEAFF.

This rearrangement joins TRBV6-5 to TRBJ1-1; D is undetermined. The V end lost 5 bases, the J end lost 5 bases, and 15 bases lay between the germline ends. There are 14 residues in the CDR3. The germline V gene has CDR1 MNHEY and CDR2 SVGAGI. In nucleotides, the CDR3 is TGTGCCAGCAGTCCGACTCCCCAAGGAACTGAAGCTTTCTTT. As protein: CASSPTPQGTEAFF.

The chain has TRBV29-1 and TRBJ2-7; D possibly corresponds to TRBD1 (5 bases). Germline V gene sequence: CDR1 SQVTM, CDR2 ANQGSEA. The CDR3 length is 11 residues. The germline V and J ends were trimmed by 5 bases and 3 bases, with 8 bases remaining between them. The CDR3, as DNA: TGCAGCGTTCTCGACAGCTACGAGCAGTACTTC. This codes for CSVLDSYEQYF.

The rearrangement joins TRBV4-1 to TRBJ2-7; TRBD2 is a possible D gene (5 bases). This CDR3 region has 12 residues. Looked up from germline, CDR1 is MGHRA and CDR2 is YSYEKL. V was shortened by 4 bases and J by 7 bases, with 11 bases between the two germline ends. The DNA of the CDR3 is TGCGCCAGCAGCCGAGAGCGAGGGGAGCAGTACTTC. Encoded protein: CASSRERGEQYF.

In its sample, this clone was seen once. The chain uses TRBV28 and TRBJ1-1, with D unclear. CDR3 length: 14 amino acids. Germline V CDR1 and CDR2: MDHEN, SYDVKM. Trimming took off 2 bases at V and 1 base at J, with 8 bases between the two ends. The CDR3 sequence: CASSLVFQNTEAFF. The CDR3 DNA reads TGTGCCAGCAGTTTAGTTTTCCAGAACACTGAAGCTTTCTTT.

The chain links TRBV6-5 to TRBJ2-5; weak D call: TRBD1 (5 bases). V was clipped by 6 bases and J by 0 bases, with 11 bases between them. Germline CDR1 is MNHEY and CDR2 is SVGAGI. The CDR3 covers 14 residues. This CDR3 is CASRLDSYQETQYF. The DNA of the CDR3 is TGTGCCAGCAGACTTGACAGTTACCAAGAGACCCAGTACTTC.

This clone was picked up a small number of times. This CDR3 is CASSWSPAPEAFF. CDR3 sequence (DNA): TGTGCCAGCAGTTGGAGTCCGGCCCCTGAAGCTTTCTTT. The chain recombines TRBV13 with TRBJ1-1; no clear D. The CDR3 sequence is 13 residues long. The V end lost 6 bases, the J end lost 6 bases, and 14 bases lay between the germline ends. Per the germline V gene, CDR1 is PRHDT and CDR2 is FYEKMQ (reference sequence).

This chain joins TRBV19 and TRBJ1-3; tentative D call: TRBD1 (5 bases). Germline CDR1 LNHDA, CDR2 SQIVND (reference sequence). This CDR3 has 18 residues. V was trimmed by 3 bases and J by 0 bases, leaving 18 bases between them. The CDR3 nucleotides read TGTGCCAGTAGTATGCAGGGTTTTATATCACTCTCTGGAAACACCATATATTTT. It yields the protein CASSMQGFISLSGNTIYF.

The rearrangement joins TRBV27 to TRBJ2-1; maybe TRBD2 (5 bases). Trimming removed 4 bases at V and 6 bases at J, with 7 bases between. This CDR3 is 12 amino acids long. Germline CDR1 is MNHEY and CDR2 is SMNVEV (reference sequence). In DNA form, the CDR3 reads TGTGCCAGCAGTTGGACTGGCAATGAGCAGTTCTTC. Translated: CASSWTGNEQFF.

V and J are TRBV25-1 and TRBJ2-7; the D gene is possibly TRBD1 (5 bases). CDR3 length: 15 amino acids. The V and J ends lost 2 bases and 1 base respectively, with 12 bases between them. Germline V gives CDR1 MGHDK, CDR2 SYGVNS. DNA of the CDR3: TGTGCCAGCAGTGAAAGAACAGGCCCTTCCTACGAGCAGTACTTC. It is translated as CASSERTGPSYEQYF.